These T cell receptor beta chains were read from a single sample in a study of shared clonotypes between healthy human individuals. This table comes from immunoSEQ multiplex PCR, and its TCRdb copy is limited to in-frame clones, with some not included. The sample includes some 740,000 clones, 92% of them seen just once. Sample: naive CD8+ T cells sorted from blood. Source of these receptors: a man aged 25-45 years in good health. Each CDR3 is given with its conserved first and last residue. Each record gives: V gene, D gene, CDR3 length, J gene, clone size, CDR3 DNA, CDR3 protein. The D gene is left open where the match is weak. Expanded clones get a size class; other rows say once, few or many, or leave the size out.

V: TRBV10-3; D: NA; length: 14; J: TRBJ1-5; size: once; DNA: TGTGCCATCAGTGAGAGATTAGCTAATCAGCCCCAGCATTTT; CDR3: CAISERLANQPQHF
V: TRBV28; D: NA; length: 13; J: TRBJ2-5; size: NA; DNA: TGTGCCAGCAGAGGCTGGCCCCGGGAGACCCAGTACTTC; CDR3: CASRGWPRETQYF
V: TRBV7-9; D: TRBD1; length: 15; J: TRBJ2-7; size: NA; DNA: TGTGCCAGCAGCATCCTGGACAGGGGGTCCTACGAGCAGTACTTC; CDR3: CASSILDRGSYEQYF
V: TRBV28; D: NA; length: 16; J: TRBJ1-2; size: once; DNA: TGTGCCAGCAGTTTCCCCCGGGGGTCCACTAACTATGGCTACACCTTC; CDR3: CASSFPRGSTNYGYTF
V: TRBV7-3; D: NA; length: 15; J: TRBJ2-1; size: NA; DNA: TGTGCCAGCAGTTTTGCGGGCCTGACTTACAATGAGCAGTTCTTC; CDR3: CASSFAGLTYNEQFF
V: TRBV27; D: NA; length: 13; J: TRBJ2-5; size: NA; DNA: TGTGCCAGCAGTTCCCAGGTACAAGAGACCCAGTACTTC; CDR3: CASSSQVQETQYF
V: TRBV7-9; D: TRBD1; length: 16; J: TRBJ2-5; size: NA; DNA: TGTGCCAGCAGCCGAAGTAGGACAGGGAACTTTGAGACCCAGTACTTC; CDR3: CASSRSRTGNFETQYF
V: TRBV11-2; D: NA; length: 14; J: TRBJ2-3; size: NA; DNA: TGTGCCAGCAGCTTCACAGGGGGGGTAGATACGCAGTATTTT; CDR3: CASSFTGGVDTQYF
V: TRBV14; D: TRBD2; length: 19; J: TRBJ2-1; size: NA; DNA: TGTGCCAGCAGCCAACGTGGGCTAGCGGGGGGAGAAGCCTACAATGAGCAGTTCTTC; CDR3: CASSQRGLAGGEAYNEQFF
V: TRBV12-1; D: NA; length: 16; J: TRBJ2-1; size: once; DNA: TGTGCCAGCAGCCCAGGGACAGGGCTGAACTACAATGAGCAGTTCTTC; CDR3: CASSPGTGLNYNEQFF
V: TRBV7-6; D: TRBD1; length: 14; J: TRBJ1-5; size: NA; DNA: TGTGCCAGCAGCTTAAACAGGGGTGGTCAGCCCCAGCATTTT; CDR3: CASSLNRGGQPQHF
V: TRBV7-9; D: NA; length: 15; J: TRBJ1-1; size: NA; DNA: TGTGCCAGCAGCTCACCCATTTCCCGAGGCACTGAAGCTTTCTTT; CDR3: CASSSPISRGTEAFF
V: TRBV7-9; D: NA; length: 12; J: TRBJ1-2; size: NA; DNA: TGTGCCAGCAGCAAATCCAACTATGGCTACACCTTC; CDR3: CASSKSNYGYTF
V: TRBV10-1; D: NA; length: 12; J: TRBJ2-7; size: once; DNA: TGCGCCAGCGGCTTCCGGACGGACGAGCAGTACTTC; CDR3: CASGFRTDEQYF
V: TRBV5-4; D: NA; length: 14; J: TRBJ2-1; size: NA; DNA: TGTGCCAGCAGCCCACAAGCTGGGTTTGGTGAGCAGTTCTTC; CDR3: CASSPQAGFGEQFF
V: TRBV5-5; D: TRBD2; length: 17; J: TRBJ2-2; size: NA; DNA: TGTGCCAGCAGCGACCCCGGGACTAGCGGGTGGGGCGGGGAGCTGTTTTTT; CDR3: CASSDPGTSGWGGELFF
V: TRBV19; D: NA; length: 12; J: TRBJ2-3; size: NA; DNA: TGTGCCAGTAGTAGGACCGCAGATACGCAGTATTTT; CDR3: CASSRTADTQYF
V: TRBV5-5; D: NA; length: 17; J: TRBJ1-4; size: NA; DNA: TGTGCCAGCAGCTTGGAGGAGAGCCGTGCAACTAATGAAAAACTGTTTTTT; CDR3: CASSLEESRATNEKLFF
V: TRBV6-6; D: TRBD2; length: 15; J: TRBJ2-3; size: NA; DNA: TGTGCCAGCAGCCTAGTAGCGGGTGTCGATGATACGCAGTATTTT; CDR3: CASSLVAGVDDTQYF
V: TRBV7-8; D: NA; length: 14; J: TRBJ1-2; size: NA; DNA: TGTGCCAGCAGCGACTCCGGGCATCCGGATGGCTACACCTTC; CDR3: CASSDSGHPDGYTF
V: TRBV25-1; D: NA; length: 15; J: TRBJ1-4; size: few; DNA: TGTGCCAGCAGTGCTCCGGGACCAACTAATGAAAAACTGTTTTTT; CDR3: CASSAPGPTNEKLFF
V: TRBV10-3; D: NA; length: 17; J: TRBJ1-2; size: NA; DNA: TGTGCCATCAGCATACCTTTCCAAGGAGGGGTGTACTATGGCTACACCTTC; CDR3: CAISIPFQGGVYYGYTF
V: TRBV19; D: TRBD2; length: 16; J: TRBJ2-7; size: NA; DNA: TGTGCCAGTAGTGCCGGACTAGCGGCGTTCTCCTACGAGCAGTACTTC; CDR3: CASSAGLAAFSYEQYF